This T cell receptor (beta chain) appears in the sequencing data of a study of long-term antiretroviral therapy in people with HIV. Between the trimmed V and J ends, which lost 5 bases and 0 bases, there was a span of 5 bases. Germline-derived CDR1 and CDR2 are SGHRS and YFSETQ. The CDR3 has 12 residues. They ran version v3.0 of the immunoSEQ assay at survey level. Sequencing had a target that covered roughly 35,000-55,000 T-cell genomes per sample. Sequencing used immunoSEQ multiplex PCR; TCRdb keeps in-frame clones, though not all of them. Here the sample spans about 33,000 clones, around 80% being singletons. Study-wide results and limits: ART-treated samples gained diversity yet remained below transplant donor controls. Pre-ART clonal expansion yielded clones that dominated the repertoire at all time points. Specimen acquisition occurred between the mid-2000s and the late 2010s, potentially under older ART regimens.

On this clone itself: The antigen is unknown.

The source of this sequence is a woman aged 45-59 years with HIV. The chain uses TRBV5-1 and TRBJ1-1, with unresolved D. Sequencing used unsorted PBMCs, obtained 2 years after starting antiretroviral therapy. CDR3 residues: CASSEVNTEAFF. The CDR3 DNA follows: TGCGCCAGCAGTGAGGTGAACACTGAAGCTTTCTTT.